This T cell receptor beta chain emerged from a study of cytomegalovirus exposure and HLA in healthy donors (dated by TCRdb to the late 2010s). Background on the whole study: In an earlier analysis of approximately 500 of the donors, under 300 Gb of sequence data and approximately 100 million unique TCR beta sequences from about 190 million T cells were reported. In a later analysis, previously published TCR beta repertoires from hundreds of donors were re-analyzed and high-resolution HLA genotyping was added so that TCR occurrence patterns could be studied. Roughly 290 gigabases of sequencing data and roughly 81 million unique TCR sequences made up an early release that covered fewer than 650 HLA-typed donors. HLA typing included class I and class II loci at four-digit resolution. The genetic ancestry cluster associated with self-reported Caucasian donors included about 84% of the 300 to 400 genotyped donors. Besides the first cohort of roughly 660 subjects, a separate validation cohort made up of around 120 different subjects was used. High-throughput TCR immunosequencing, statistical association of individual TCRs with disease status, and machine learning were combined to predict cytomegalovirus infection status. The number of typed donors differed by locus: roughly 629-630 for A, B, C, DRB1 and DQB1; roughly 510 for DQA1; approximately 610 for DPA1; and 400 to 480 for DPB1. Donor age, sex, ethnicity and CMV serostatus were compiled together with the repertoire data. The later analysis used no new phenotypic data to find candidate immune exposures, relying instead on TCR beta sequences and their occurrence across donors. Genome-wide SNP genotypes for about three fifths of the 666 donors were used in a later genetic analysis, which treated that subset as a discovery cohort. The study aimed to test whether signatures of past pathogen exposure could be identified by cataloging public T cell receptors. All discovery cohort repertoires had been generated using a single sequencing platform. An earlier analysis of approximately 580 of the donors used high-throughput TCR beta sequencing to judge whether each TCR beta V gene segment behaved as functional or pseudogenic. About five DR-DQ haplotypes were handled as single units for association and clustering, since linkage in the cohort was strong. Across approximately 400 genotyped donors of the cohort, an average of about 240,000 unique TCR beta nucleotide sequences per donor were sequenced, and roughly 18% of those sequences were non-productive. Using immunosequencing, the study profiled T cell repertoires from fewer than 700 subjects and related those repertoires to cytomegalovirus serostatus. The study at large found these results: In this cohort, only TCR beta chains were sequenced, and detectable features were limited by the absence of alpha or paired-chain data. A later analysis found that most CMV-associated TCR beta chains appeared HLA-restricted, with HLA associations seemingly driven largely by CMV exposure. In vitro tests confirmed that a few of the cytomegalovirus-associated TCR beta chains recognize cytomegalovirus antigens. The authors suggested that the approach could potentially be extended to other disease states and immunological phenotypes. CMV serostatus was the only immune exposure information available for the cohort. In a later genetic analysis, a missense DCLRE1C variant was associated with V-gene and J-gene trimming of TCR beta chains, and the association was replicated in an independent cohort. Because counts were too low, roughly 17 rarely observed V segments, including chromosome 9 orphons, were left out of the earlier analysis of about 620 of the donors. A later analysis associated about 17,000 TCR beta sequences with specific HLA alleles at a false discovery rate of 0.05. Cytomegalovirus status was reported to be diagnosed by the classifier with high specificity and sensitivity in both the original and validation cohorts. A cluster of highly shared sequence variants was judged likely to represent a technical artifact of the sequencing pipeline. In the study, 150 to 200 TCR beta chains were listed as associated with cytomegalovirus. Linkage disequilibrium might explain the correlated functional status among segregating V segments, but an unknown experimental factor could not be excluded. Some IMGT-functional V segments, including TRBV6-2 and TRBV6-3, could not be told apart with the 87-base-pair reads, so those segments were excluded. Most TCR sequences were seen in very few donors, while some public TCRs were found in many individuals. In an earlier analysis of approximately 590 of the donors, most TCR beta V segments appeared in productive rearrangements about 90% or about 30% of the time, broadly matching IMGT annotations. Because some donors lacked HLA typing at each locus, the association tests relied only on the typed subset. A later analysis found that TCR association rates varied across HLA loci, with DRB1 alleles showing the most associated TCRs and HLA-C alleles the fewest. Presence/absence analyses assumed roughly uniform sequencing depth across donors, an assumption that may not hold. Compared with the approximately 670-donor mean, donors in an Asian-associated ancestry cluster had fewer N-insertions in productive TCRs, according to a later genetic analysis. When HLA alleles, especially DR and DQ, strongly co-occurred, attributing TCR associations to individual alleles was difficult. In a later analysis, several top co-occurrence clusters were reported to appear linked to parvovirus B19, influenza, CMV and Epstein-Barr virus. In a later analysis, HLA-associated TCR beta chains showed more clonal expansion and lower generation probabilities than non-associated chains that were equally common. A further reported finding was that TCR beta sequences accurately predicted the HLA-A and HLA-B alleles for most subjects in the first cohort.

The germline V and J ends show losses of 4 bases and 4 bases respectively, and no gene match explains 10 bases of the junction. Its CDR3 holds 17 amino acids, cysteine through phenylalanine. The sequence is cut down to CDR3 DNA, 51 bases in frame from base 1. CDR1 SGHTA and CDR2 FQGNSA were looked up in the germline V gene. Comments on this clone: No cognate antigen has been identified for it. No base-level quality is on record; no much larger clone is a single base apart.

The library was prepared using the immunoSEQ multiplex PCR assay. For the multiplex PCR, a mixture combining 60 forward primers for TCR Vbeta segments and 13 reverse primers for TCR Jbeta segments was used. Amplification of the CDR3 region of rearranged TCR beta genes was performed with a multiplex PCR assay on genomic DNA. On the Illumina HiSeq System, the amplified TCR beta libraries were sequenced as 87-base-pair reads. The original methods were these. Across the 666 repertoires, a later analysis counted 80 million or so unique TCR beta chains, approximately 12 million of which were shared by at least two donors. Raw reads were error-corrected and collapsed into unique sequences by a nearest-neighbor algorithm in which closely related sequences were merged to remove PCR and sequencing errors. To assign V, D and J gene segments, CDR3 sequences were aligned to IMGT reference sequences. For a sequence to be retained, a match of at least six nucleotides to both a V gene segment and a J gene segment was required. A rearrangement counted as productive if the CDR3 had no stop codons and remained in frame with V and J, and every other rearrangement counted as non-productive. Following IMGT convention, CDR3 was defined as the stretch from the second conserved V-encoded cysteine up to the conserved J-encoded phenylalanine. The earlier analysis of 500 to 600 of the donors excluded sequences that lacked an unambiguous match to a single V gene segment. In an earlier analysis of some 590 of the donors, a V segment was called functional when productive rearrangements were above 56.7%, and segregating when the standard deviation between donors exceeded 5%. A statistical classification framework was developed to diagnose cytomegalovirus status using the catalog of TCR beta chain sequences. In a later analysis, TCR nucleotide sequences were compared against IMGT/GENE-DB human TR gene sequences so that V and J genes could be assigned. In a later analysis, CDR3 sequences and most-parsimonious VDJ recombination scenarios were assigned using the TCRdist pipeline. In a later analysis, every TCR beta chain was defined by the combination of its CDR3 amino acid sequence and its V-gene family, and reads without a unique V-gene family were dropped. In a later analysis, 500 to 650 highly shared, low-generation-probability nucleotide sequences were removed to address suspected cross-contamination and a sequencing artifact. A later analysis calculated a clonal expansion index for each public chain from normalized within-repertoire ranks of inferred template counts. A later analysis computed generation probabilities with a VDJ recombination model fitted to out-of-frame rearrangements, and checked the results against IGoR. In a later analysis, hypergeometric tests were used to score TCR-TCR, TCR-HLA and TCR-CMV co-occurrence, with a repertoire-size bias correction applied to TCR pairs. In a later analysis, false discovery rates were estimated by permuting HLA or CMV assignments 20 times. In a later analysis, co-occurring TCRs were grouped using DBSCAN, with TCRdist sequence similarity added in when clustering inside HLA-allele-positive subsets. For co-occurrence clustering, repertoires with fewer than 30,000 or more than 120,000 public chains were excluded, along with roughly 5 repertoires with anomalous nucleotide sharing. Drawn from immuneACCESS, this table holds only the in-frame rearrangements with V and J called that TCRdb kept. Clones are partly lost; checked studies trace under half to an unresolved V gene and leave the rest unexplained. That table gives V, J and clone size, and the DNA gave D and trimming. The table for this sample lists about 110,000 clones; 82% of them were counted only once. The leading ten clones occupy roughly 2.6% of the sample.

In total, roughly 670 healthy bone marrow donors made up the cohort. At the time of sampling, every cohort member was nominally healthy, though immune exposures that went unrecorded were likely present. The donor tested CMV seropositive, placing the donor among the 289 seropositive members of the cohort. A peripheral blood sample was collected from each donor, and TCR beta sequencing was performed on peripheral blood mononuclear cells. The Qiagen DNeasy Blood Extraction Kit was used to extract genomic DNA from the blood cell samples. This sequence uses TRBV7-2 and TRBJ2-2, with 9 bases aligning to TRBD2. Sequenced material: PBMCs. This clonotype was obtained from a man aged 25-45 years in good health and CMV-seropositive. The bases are TGTGCCAGCAGCTCGTCCGGCGGGGGGGGTTTCACCGGGGAGCTGTTTTTT. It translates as CASSSSGGGGFTGELFF. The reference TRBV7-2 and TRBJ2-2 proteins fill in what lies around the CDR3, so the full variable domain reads GAGVSQSPSNKVTEKGKDVELRCDPISGHTALYWYRQSLGQGLEFLIYFQGNSAPDKSGLPSDRFSAERTGGSVSTLTIQRTQQEDSAVYLCASSSSGGGGFTGELFFGEGSRLTVL.